Shown below are 23 T cell receptor beta chains from a single sample sequenced in a study of T cells in localized non-small cell lung cancer. Using immunoSEQ multiplex PCR, the repertoire was profiled, and TCRdb retains in-frame clones only, with some absent. Here the sample spans around 78,000 clones, 75% to 85% being singletons. The sample in question was peripheral blood, obtained before any cancer treatment. The receptors were sampled from a female donor aged 60 or older with stage I lung adenocarcinoma.

The CDR3 region is CASSARDRGRHGELFF. The CDR3 DNA reads TGTGCCAGTAGTGCCCGGGACAGGGGGCGGCACGGGGAGCTGTTTTTT. The chain carries TRBV19 and TRBJ2-2, with 12 bases aligning to TRBD1. The CDR3 has 16 residues. Germline V CDR1 and CDR2: LNHDA, SQIVND (reference sequence). The V segment lost 5 bases and the J segment 7 bases; nucleotides outside the gene matches: 8. Based on the CDR3 plus reference TRBV19 and TRBJ2-2, the full variable domain is DGGITQSPKYLFRKEGQNVTLSCEQNLNHDAMYWYRQDPGQGLRLIYYSQIVNDFQKGDIAEGYSVSREKKESFPLTVTSAQKNPTAFYLCASSARDRGRHGELFFGEGSRLTVL.

The chain joins TRBV19 to TRBJ2-7; 12 bases agree with TRBD2. The CDR3 is 14 residues long. Germline loops: CDR1 LNHDA, CDR2 SQIVND (reference sequence). V trimming: 8 bases; J trimming: 2 bases; junction bases outside the gene matches: 4. CDR3 in amino acids: CASALAGGPYEQYF. CDR3 in DNA: TGTGCCAGTGCCCTAGCGGGGGGGCCCTACGAGCAGTACTTC.

This chain joins TRBV27 and TRBJ2-1, with D possibly TRBD2 on 7 matching bases. There are 19 residues in the CDR3. Trimming cost V 6 bases and J 1 base, with 25 bases left between them. Germline V gene data show CDR1 as MNHEY and CDR2 as SMNVEV (reference sequence). DNA of the CDR3: TGTGCCAGCAGACTGTGGGGGCGGGAAGCGGGATATTCCTACAATGAGCAGTTCTTC. It translates to CASRLWGREAGYSYNEQFF.

This chain uses TRBV7-8 with TRBJ2-2; 7 positions match TRBD1. Germline values: CDR1 SGHVS, CDR2 FQNEAQ. V dropped 0 bases and J dropped 4; count of bases not matched to a gene: 5. This CDR3 comprises 16 residues. CDR3 amino acids: CASSLAVTGLTGELFF. The CDR3 DNA reads as TGTGCCAGCAGCTTAGCCGTGACAGGGCTCACCGGGGAGCTGTTTTTT.

The table lists this clone with a count of one. V is TRBV28 and J is TRBJ2-3, with D tentatively TRBD2 (7 bases). Trimming pared 6 bases from V and 2 bases from J, leaving 18 bases between. Germline CDR1 and CDR2: MDHEN and SYDVKM. The CDR3 is made up of 16 amino acids. The CDR3 DNA reads TGTGCCAGCAGCTCCTGGGGGGCGGGAGACACAGATACGCAGTATTTT. This codes for CASSSWGAGDTDTQYF.

The rearrangement joins TRBV11-2 to TRBJ2-1; the D gene could be TRBD1 or TRBD2 (5 bases each). The V and J ends lost 4 bases and 0 bases respectively, with 19 bases between them. The CDR3 loop spans 18 amino acids. Germline CDR1 and CDR2: SGHAT and FQNNGV. This chain's CDR3 is CASSSGPLEPSSYNEQFF. CDR3 DNA sequence: TGTGCCAGCAGCTCGGGACCCCTCGAACCAAGCTCCTACAATGAGCAGTTCTTC.

This sequence joins TRBV2 and TRBJ1-1; no reliable D call. The V end was cut by 3 bases, the J end by 2 bases, with 10 bases between. Germline V gene lookup returns CDR1 SNHLY and CDR2 FYNNEI. CDR3 length: 14 residues. CDR3 loop: CASSDTYRNTEAFF. CDR3 DNA sequence: TGTGCCAGCAGTGATACGTACAGAAACACTGAAGCTTTCTTT.

This chain connects TRBV27 to TRBJ2-5, with 8 positions matching TRBD1. V shed 6 bases and J 2 bases; nucleotides not matched to a gene: 14. This CDR3 contains 17 residues. Germline V gene data show CDR1 as MNHEY and CDR2 as SMNVEV (reference sequence). The CDR3 coding sequence is TGTGCCAGCAGAGGAAGTCGGGAAACAGGGGGGCAAGAGACCCAGTACTTC. Encoded protein: CASRGSRETGGQETQYF.

This chain connects TRBV7-8 to TRBJ1-2; 7 bases are shared with TRBD1. The CDR3 runs 14 residues. The germline V gene has CDR1 SGHVS and CDR2 FQNEAQ. Trimming at V came to 5 bases and at J to 2 bases, leaving 5 bases not matched to a gene. CDR3 bases: TGTGCCAGCAGCCCTCCCAGGGGGAACTATGGCTACACCTTC. Its protein is CASSPPRGNYGYTF.

The rearrangement joins TRBV4-1 to TRBJ2-3; D might be TRBD1 (5 bases). This CDR3 is built from 14 residues. Deletions cut 1 base from V and 4 bases from J, with 9 bases between. CDR1 is MGHRA and CDR2 is YSYEKL in the germline V gene. The CDR3 protein is CASSQVQTADTQYF. CDR3 coding DNA: TGCGCCAGCAGCCAAGTTCAGACAGCAGATACGCAGTATTTT.

V gene TRBV18 combines with J gene TRBJ1-1; 9 nucleotides agree with TRBD1. Trimming at V came to 6 bases and at J to 1 base, leaving 3 bases not matched to a gene. Germline V lookup: CDR1 KGHSH, CDR2 LQKENI. This CDR3 has 14 amino acids. CDR3 loop: CASSEGQGNTEAFF. The CDR3 DNA follows: TGTGCCAGCTCCGAGGGACAGGGGAACACTGAAGCTTTCTTT.

The count of this clone is one. The genes are TRBV7-3 and TRBJ2-1; the match to TRBD2 covers 8 bases. Germline V gene data show CDR1 as SGHTA and CDR2 as FQGTGA. The V segment lost 1 base and the J segment 4 bases; nucleotides outside the gene matches: 6. The CDR3 extends over 16 amino acids. The CDR3 is CASSLRGSGAYNEQFF. For the CDR3, the DNA is TGTGCCAGCAGCTTAAGAGGTAGCGGGGCGTACAATGAGCAGTTCTTC.

This sequence joins TRBV19 and TRBJ1-5; TRBD1 aligns across 8 bases. The CDR3 consists of 18 residues. In germline, CDR1 is LNHDA, CDR2 SQIVND (reference sequence). V shed 3 bases and J 9 bases; nucleotides not matched to a gene: 19. CDR3 amino acids: CASSMYRGDRTYRGPQHF. The CDR3 DNA sequence: TGTGCCAGTAGTATGTACCGGGGGGACAGGACTTACCGGGGGCCCCAGCATTTT.

CDR3 amino acids: CASSSVQGSGNTIYF. The DNA for the CDR3 is TGTGCCAGCAGCTCCGTACAGGGATCTGGAAACACCATATATTTT. The chain couples TRBV11-2 to TRBJ1-3; D is possibly TRBD1 (6 bases). The germline V gene has CDR1 SGHAT and CDR2 FQNNGV. The V gene lost 4 bases and the J gene lost 1 base, with 11 bases spanning the gap. CDR3 length: 15 residues.

This rearrangement joins TRBV21-1 to TRBJ1-1. TRBV21-1 has pseudogene status. This CDR3 region has 13 residues. The CDR3 bases are TGTGCCAGCAGCAAAGAGCCGGGGGTGGAAGCTTTCTTT. The encoded protein is CASSKEPGVEAFF.

The chain recombines TRBV7-3 with TRBJ2-3, with TRBD2 identical over 7 bases. This CDR3 is 15 amino acids long. Unmatched junction bases numbered 3, after V lost 1 base and J lost 2 bases. Germline V gene data show CDR1 as SGHTA and CDR2 as FQGTGA. CDR3 bases: TGTGCCAGCAGCTTAAGGGGGGGATTCACAGATACGCAGTATTTT. Amino acid sequence: CASSLRGGFTDTQYF.

This chain connects TRBV5-1 to TRBJ2-7, with D perhaps matching TRBD1 or TRBD2 (6 bases each). Trimming took 4 bases from V and 1 from J, leaving 18 bases between them. CDR1 and CDR2 from the germline V gene are SGHRS and YFSETQ. The CDR3 is made up of 16 amino acids. The CDR3 region has the DNA TGCGCCAGCAGCCGGACAGAGAGCGGGTTTTCCTACGAGCAGTACTTC. This gives the protein CASSRTESGFSYEQYF. The complete variable domain, with remaining parts taken from reference TRBV5-1 and TRBJ2-7, reads KAGVTQTPRYLIKTRGQQVTLSCSPISGHRSVSWYQQTPGQGLQFLFEYFSETQRNKGNFPGRFSGRQFSNSRSEMNVSTLELGDSALYLCASSRTESGFSYEQYFGPGTRLTVT.

This clone was detected only once. The chain recombines TRBV7-8 with TRBJ1-3; no definite D call. CDR3 length equals 14 residues. Trimming stripped 5 bases from V and 0 bases from J, with 8 bases between. Germline V CDR1 and CDR2: SGHVS, FQNEAQ. The CDR3 DNA follows: TGTGCCAGCAGCACGGGCAACTCTGGAAACACCATATATTTT. It specifies CASSTGNSGNTIYF.

V and J are TRBV15 and TRBJ2-7; the D gene is possibly TRBD1 (6 bases). V lost 5 bases, J lost 3 bases, and 14 bases lay in between. The CDR3 extends over 14 amino acids. CDR1 is LNHNV and CDR2 is YYDKDF in the germline V gene (reference sequence). CDR3 sequence: CATSLGGVNYEQYF. The DNA for the CDR3 is TGTGCCACCAGCCTAGGGGGAGTTAACTACGAGCAGTACTTC.

This chain connects TRBV30 to TRBJ2-7; 11 bases are shared with TRBD1. V lost 2 bases to trimming and J lost 4 bases; unmatched junction nucleotides: 7. The CDR3 consists of 15 residues. Germline V gives CDR1 GTSNPN, CDR2 SVGIG (reference sequence). The CDR3 DNA reads as TGTGCCTGGAGTCAAAGGGGGACAGGGGGTTACGAGCAGTACTTC. Encoded protein: CAWSQRGTGGYEQYF.

Only one count was recorded for this clone. The chain is built from TRBV5-8 and TRBJ2-5; D remains ambiguous. The CDR3 is made up of 13 amino acids. Germline CDR1 reads SGHTS; CDR2 reads YDEGEE. V was clipped by 5 bases and J by 9 bases, with 17 bases between them. CDR3 in amino acids: CASRTQGFGAQYF. The DNA for the CDR3 is TGTGCCAGCAGGACTCAAGGGTTTGGGGCCCAGTACTTC. Supplemented by reference TRBV5-8 and TRBJ2-5, the full variable domain reads EAGVTQSPTHLIKTRGQQATLRCSPISGHTSVYWYQQALGLGLQFLLWYDEGEERNRGNFPPRFSGRQFPNYSSELNVNALELEDSALYLCASRTQGFGAQYFGPGTRLLVL.

This clone has more than one count but fewer than ten. The chain employs TRBV6-4 and TRBJ1-6, with a tentative D call TRBD1 (5 bases). The CDR3 length is 14 residues. V lost 3 bases and J lost 7, with 10 bases in between. Germline CDR1 and CDR2: MRHNA and SNTAGT. The CDR3 loop is CASSEGLGNSPLHF. CDR3 nucleotide sequence: TGTGCCAGCAGTGAGGGACTCGGAAATTCACCCCTCCACTTT.

The V gene is TRBV7-2, the J gene TRBJ2-1; no clear D. Between the trimmed V and J ends, which lost 1 base and 12 bases, there was a span of 10 bases. This CDR3 is built from 12 residues. Germline loops: CDR1 SGHTA, CDR2 FQGNSA. CDR3 DNA: TGTGCCAGCAGCTTAGGTGGTTTCGGGCAGTTCTTC. Protein sequence: CASSLGGFGQFF.